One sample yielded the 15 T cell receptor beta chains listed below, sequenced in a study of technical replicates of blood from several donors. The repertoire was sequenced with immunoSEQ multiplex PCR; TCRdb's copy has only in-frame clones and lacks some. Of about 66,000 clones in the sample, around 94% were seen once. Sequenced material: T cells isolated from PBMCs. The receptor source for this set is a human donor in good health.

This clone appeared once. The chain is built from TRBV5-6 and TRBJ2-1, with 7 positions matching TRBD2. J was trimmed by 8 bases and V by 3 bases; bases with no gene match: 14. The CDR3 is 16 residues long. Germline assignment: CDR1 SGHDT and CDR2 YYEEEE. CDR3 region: CASSSLAVISSHEQFF. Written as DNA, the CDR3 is TGTGCCAGCAGCTCCCTAGCGGTCATAAGTTCCCATGAGCAGTTCTTC.

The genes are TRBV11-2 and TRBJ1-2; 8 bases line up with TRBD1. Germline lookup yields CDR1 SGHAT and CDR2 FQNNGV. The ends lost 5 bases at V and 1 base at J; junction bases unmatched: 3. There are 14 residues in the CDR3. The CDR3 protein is CASSLTGVNYGYTF. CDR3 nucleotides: TGTGCCAGCAGCCTGACAGGGGTTAACTATGGCTACACCTTC.

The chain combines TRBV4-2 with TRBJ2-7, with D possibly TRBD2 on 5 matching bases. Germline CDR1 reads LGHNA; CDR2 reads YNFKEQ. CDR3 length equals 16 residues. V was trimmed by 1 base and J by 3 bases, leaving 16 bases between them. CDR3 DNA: TGTGCCAGCAGCCAAGGGTCAGCGGCCCTCGGCTACGAGCAGTACTTC. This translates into CASSQGSAALGYEQYF.

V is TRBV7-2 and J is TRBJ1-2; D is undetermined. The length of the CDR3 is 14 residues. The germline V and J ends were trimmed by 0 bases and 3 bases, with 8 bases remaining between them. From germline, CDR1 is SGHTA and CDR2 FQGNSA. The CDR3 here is CASSLAGRDYGYTF. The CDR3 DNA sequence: TGTGCCAGCAGCTTAGCCGGGAGAGACTATGGCTACACCTTC.

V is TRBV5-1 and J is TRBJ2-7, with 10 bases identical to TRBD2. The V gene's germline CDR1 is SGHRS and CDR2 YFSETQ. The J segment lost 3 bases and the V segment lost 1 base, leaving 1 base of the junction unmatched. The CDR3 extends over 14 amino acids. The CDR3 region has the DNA TGCGCCAGCAGCTTGACTAGCGGGATCTACGAGCAGTACTTC. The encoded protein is CASSLTSGIYEQYF.

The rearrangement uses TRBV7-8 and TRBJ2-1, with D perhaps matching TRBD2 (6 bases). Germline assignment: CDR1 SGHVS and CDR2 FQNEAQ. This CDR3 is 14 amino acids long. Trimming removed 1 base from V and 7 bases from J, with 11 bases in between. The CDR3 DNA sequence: TGTGCCAGCAGCTTAGGTAGCGGCCTAAATGAGCAGTTCTTC. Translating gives CASSLGSGLNEQFF.

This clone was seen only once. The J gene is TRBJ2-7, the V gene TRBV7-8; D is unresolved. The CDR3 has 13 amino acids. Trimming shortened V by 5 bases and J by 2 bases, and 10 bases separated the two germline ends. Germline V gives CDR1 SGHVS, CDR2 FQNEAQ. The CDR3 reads CASSPNRAYEQYF. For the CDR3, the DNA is TGTGCCAGCAGCCCGAATAGAGCCTACGAGCAGTACTTC.

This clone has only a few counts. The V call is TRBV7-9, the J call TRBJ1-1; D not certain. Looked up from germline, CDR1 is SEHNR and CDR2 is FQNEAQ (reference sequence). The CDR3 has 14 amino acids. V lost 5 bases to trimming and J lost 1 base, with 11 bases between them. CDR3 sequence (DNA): TGTGCCAGCAGCGAACAGTCGCGGAACACTGAAGCTTTCTTT. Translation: CASSEQSRNTEAFF.

This chain's CDR3 is CASSHTTTSGNNEQFF. The CDR3 bases are TGCGCCAGCAGCCATACCACCACTAGCGGGAACAATGAGCAGTTCTTC. V gene TRBV4-3 combines with J gene TRBJ2-1, with 10 bases matching TRBD2. Germline V gene lookup returns CDR1 LGHNA and CDR2 YSLEER. The CDR3 is made up of 16 amino acids. The V segment lost 3 bases and the J segment 5 bases; nucleotides outside the gene matches: 7.

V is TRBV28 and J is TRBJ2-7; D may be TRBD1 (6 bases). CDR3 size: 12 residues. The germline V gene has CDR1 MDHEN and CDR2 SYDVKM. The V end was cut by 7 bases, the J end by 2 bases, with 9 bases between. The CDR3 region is CASNRDAYEQYF. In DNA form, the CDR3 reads TGTGCCAGCAACAGGGATGCCTACGAGCAGTACTTC.

CDR3 DNA: TGTGCCAGCAGTTCACTAGACAGGGGGAATGGCTACACCTTC. Translated, it gives CASSSLDRGNGYTF. The J gene is TRBJ1-2, the V gene TRBV5-4, with 9 positions matching TRBD1. With V trimmed by 5 bases and J by 6 bases, 8 bases remained unmatched. Per germline, CDR1 SGHNT and CDR2 YYREEE (reference sequence). The CDR3 consists of 14 residues.

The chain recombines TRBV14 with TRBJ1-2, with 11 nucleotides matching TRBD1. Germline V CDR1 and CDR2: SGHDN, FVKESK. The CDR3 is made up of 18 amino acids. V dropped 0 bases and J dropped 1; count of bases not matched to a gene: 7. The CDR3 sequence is CASSQDRGTGGLNYGYTF. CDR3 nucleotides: TGTGCCAGCAGCCAAGATCGGGGGACAGGGGGTCTTAACTATGGCTACACCTTC. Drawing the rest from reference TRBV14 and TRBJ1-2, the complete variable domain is EAGVTQFPSHSVIEKGQTVTLRCDPISGHDNLYWYRRVMGKEIKFLLHFVKESKQDESGMPNNRFLAERTGGTYSTLKVQPAELEDSGVYFCASSQDRGTGGLNYGYTFGSGTRLTVV.

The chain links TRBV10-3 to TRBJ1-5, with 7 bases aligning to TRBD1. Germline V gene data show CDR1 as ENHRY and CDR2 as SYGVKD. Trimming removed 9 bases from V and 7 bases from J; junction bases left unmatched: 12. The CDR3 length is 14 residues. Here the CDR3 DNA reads TGTGCCATTAGTATCTCAGGGGGAGAACAGCCCCAGCATTTT. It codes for CAISISGGEQPQHF.

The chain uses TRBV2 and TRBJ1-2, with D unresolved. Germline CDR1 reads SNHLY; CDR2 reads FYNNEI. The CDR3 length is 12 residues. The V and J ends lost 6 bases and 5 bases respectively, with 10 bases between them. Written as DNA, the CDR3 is TGTGCCAGCAGGGAGAGAGGTTATGGCTACACCTTC. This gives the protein CASRERGYGYTF.

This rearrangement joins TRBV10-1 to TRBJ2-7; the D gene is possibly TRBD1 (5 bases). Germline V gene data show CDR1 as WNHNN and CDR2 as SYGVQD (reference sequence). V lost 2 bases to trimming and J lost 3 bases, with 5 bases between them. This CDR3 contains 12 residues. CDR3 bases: TGCGCCAGCAGTGAGCAGGGCTACGAGCAGTACTTC. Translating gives CASSEQGYEQYF.